The rows below give T cell receptor beta chains drawn from one sample of a study of cytomegalovirus exposure and HLA in healthy donors. TCRdb keeps only in-frame clones here, not all; method: immunoSEQ multiplex PCR. The table records about 110,000 clones, 75% of them present only once. Sequencing was performed on PBMCs. All receptors come from a man aged 35 to 55 in good health and CMV-seronegative. Both conserved end residues are part of each CDR3. D genes are given only for firm matches. Clone size, where shown, is once, few, many, or a class for clones that have expanded.

size	J	D	V	DNA	CDR3
.	TRBJ2-7	.	TRBV6-6	TGTGCCAGCAGTTTAGCCTCGGGGACTTTCGCGCAGTACTTC	CASSLASGTFAQYF
.	TRBJ1-2	.	TRBV10-1	TGCGCCAGCAATAGAGGGCATAACTATGGCTACACCTTC	CASNRGHNYGYTF
.	TRBJ2-1	.	TRBV2	TGTGCCAGCAGTGAAGCGCATCAGAATTGGCAGTTCTTC	CASSEAHQNWQFF
.	TRBJ1-2	.	TRBV7-2	TGTGCCAGCAGCCCCCTGGCGGGGTATGGCTACACCTTC	CASSPLAGYGYTF
.	TRBJ1-5	.	TRBV7-2	TGTGCCAGCAGCTTGACCGGGACTTCGGGCCATCAGCCCCAGCATTTT	CASSLTGTSGHQPQHF
.	TRBJ1-2	TRBD1	TRBV25-1	TGTGCCAGCAGTGAATTTTCAGGGGGTGGTGATGGCTACACCTTC	CASSEFSGGGDGYTF
.	TRBJ2-1	TRBD1	TRBV29-1	TGCAGCGGACTTGGGACAGCCAATGAGCAGTTCTTC	CSGLGTANEQFF
.	TRBJ2-1	TRBD2	TRBV2	TGTGCCAGCAGTGAAGGGACTAGCGGGGCTGAGCAGTTCTTC	CASSEGTSGAEQFF
.	TRBJ2-2	.	TRBV2	TGTGCCAGCAGTGCCACCGGCAGGTCCACCGGGGAGCTGTTTTTT	CASSATGRSTGELFF
.	TRBJ2-1	TRBD2	TRBV4-2	TGTGCCAGCAGCCAAGATATTCCCGGGGGGGCCCCCAATGAGCAGTTCTTC	CASSQDIPGGAPNEQFF
.	TRBJ2-2	.	TRBV18	TGTGCCAGCTCACCAGTCACTTCCGGGGAGCTGTTTTTT	CASSPVTSGELFF
.	TRBJ1-5	TRBD1	TRBV2	TGTGCCAGCAGTGAAAGCCAGGGGGCCGGACAGCCCCAGCATTTT	CASSESQGAGQPQHF
.	TRBJ2-6	.	TRBV5-4	TGTGCCAGCAGCTTGTGGAGCTCTGGGGCCAACGTCCTGACTTTC	CASSLWSSGANVLTF
.	TRBJ2-7	TRBD2	TRBV5-1	TGCGCCAGCAGCTGGAGGGCGGGGGGGAACTACGAGCAGTACTTC	CASSWRAGGNYEQYF
.	TRBJ1-4	.	TRBV5-4	TGTGCCAGCAGCTTGGACAGATATAATGAAAAACTGTTTTTT	CASSLDRYNEKLFF
.	TRBJ1-1	.	TRBV29-1	TGCAGCGGGCAGGGGCGTACTGAAGCTTTCTTT	CSGQGRTEAFF
.	TRBJ2-3	.	TRBV11-2	TGTGCCAGCAGCTTAGAGGTTCGACTAACGCAGTATTTT	CASSLEVRLTQYF
once	TRBJ1-3	.	TRBV6-1	TGTGCCAGCAGTGAAGAAATCCAGGGAGGAAACACCATATATTTT	CASSEEIQGGNTIYF
.	TRBJ1-2	TRBD1	TRBV4-2	TGTGCCAGCAGCCAAGGACAGGGGGGCTATGGCTACACCTTC	CASSQGQGGYGYTF
few	TRBJ2-3	TRBD1	TRBV2	TGTGCCAGCAGTGAGGGACAGGGTCGTCCAGATACGCAGTATTTT	CASSEGQGRPDTQYF
.	TRBJ2-1	.	TRBV7-9	TGTGCCAGCAGCTTTACGCGGGGGCTGGGAAATGAGCAGTTCTTC	CASSFTRGLGNEQFF
.	TRBJ2-3	.	TRBV6-1	TGTGCCAGCATACGACAGAATACGCAGTATTTT	CASIRQNTQYF
.	TRBJ2-7	TRBD1	TRBV29-1	TGCAGCATAATCAGGGGGCCAGAGCAGTACTTC	CSIIRGPEQYF
once	TRBJ1-2	TRBD1	TRBV27	TGTGCCAGCAGACCGACAACAGGGGGCTTTAGCTACACCTTC	CASRPTTGGFSYTF
.	TRBJ1-5	.	TRBV2	TGTGCCAGCAGTTTCGACCGGGGTTGGGGTCAGCCCCAGCATTTT	CASSFDRGWGQPQHF
few	TRBJ1-2	TRBD1	TRBV15	TGTGCCACCAGCAGAGCCACCTCAGGGGGCGAGGGCTACACCTTC	CATSRATSGGEGYTF
once	TRBJ2-5	TRBD1	TRBV5-1	TGCGCCAGCAGCTTATCCGGGACAGGGGGCCGGGAGACCCAGTACTTC	CASSLSGTGGRETQYF
few	TRBJ1-4	.	TRBV5-1	TGCGCCAGCAGCTTGGAGGGGACAACTAATGAAAAACTGTTTTTT	CASSLEGTTNEKLFF
.	TRBJ2-3	TRBD1	TRBV6-1	TGTGCCAGCAGTGGAGACAGGGGATCCACAGATACGCAGTATTTT	CASSGDRGSTDTQYF
.	TRBJ1-5	TRBD1	TRBV7-9	TGTTCCAGCAGCTCCGACAGGGGAATGGAGCATTTT	CSSSSDRGMEHF
few	TRBJ1-2	TRBD1	TRBV5-6	TGTGCCAGCAGCAAACAGGGGGCGAGTGGCTACACCTTC	CASSKQGASGYTF
.	TRBJ1-6	.	TRBV2	TGTGCCAGCGCAGGGCAGAATAATTCACCCCTCCACTTT	CASAGQNNSPLHF
.	TRBJ2-3	TRBD2	TRBV7-3	TGTGCCAGCAGCTTTTTGCCGGCGGGGGGAAGGACAGATACGCAGTATTTT	CASSFLPAGGRTDTQYF
.	TRBJ2-7	.	TRBV11-3	TGTGCCAGCAGCTTGGCTAGTTCCTACGAGCAGTACTTC	CASSLASSYEQYF
.	TRBJ1-6	.	TRBV4-2	TGTGCCAGCAGCCAAGAGGAGCGACAGGATTCACCCCTCCCCTTT	CASSQEERQDSPLPF
.	TRBJ1-1	TRBD1	TRBV7-9	TGTTCCAGCAGCATCGACAGGGCAGGAACTGAAGCTTTCTTT	CSSSIDRAGTEAFF
few	TRBJ2-1	TRBD2	TRBV29-1	TGCAGCGTTGAGGCTAGCGGGTACAATGAGCAGTTCTTC	CSVEASGYNEQFF
.	TRBJ1-4	.	TRBV18	TGTGCCAGCTCACTCCAGCAGGATGAAAAACTGTTTTTT	CASSLQQDEKLFF